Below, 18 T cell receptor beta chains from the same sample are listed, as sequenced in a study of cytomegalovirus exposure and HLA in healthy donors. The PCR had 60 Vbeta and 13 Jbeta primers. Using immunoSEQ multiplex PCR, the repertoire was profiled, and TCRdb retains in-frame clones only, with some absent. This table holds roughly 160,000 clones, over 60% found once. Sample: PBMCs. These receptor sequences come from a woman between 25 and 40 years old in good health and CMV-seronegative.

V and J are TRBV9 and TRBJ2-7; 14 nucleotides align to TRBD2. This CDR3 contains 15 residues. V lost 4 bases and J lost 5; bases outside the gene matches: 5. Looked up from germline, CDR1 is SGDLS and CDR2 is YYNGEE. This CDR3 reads CASSLRLAGGDEQYF. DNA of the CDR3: TGTGCCAGCAGCTTGAGACTAGCGGGAGGGGACGAGCAGTACTTC.

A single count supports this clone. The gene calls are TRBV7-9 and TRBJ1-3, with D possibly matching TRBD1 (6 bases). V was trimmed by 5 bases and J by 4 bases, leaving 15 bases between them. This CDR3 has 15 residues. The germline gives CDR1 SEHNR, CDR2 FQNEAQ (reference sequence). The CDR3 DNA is TGTGCCAGCAGCCGACGGGCAGGGGTCGGAAACACCATATATTTT. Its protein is CASSRRAGVGNTIYF.

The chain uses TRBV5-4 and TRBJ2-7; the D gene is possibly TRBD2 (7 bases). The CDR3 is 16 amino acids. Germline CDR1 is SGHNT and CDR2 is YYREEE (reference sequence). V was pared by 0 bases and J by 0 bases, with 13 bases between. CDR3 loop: CASSLAGGASSYEQYF. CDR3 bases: TGTGCCAGCAGCTTGGCTGGGGGGGCCAGCTCCTACGAGCAGTACTTC. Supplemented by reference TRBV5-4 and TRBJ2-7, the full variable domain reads ETGVTQSPTHLIKTRGQQVTLRCSSQSGHNTVSWYQQALGQGPQFIFQYYREEENGRGNFPPRFSGLQFPNYSSELNVNALELDDSALYLCASSLAGGASSYEQYFGPGTRLTVT.

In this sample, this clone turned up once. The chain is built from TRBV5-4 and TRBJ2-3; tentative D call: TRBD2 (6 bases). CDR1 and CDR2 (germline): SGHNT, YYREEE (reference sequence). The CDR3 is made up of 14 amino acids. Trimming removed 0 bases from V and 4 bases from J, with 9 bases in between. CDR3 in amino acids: CASSLAREPDTQYF. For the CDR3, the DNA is TGTGCCAGCAGCTTGGCTCGGGAGCCAGATACGCAGTATTTT.

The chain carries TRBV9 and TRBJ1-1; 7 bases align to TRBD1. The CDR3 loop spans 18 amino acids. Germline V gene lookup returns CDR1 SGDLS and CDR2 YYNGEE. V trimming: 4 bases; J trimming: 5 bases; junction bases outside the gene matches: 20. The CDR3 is CASSPAPRGRRKGTEAFF. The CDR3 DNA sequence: TGTGCCAGCAGCCCCGCTCCGAGGGGGCGCCGGAAAGGAACTGAAGCTTTCTTT.

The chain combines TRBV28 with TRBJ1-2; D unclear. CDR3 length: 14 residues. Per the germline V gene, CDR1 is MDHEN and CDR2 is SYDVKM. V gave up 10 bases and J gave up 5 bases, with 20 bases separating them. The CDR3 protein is CAILRLGRGYGYTF. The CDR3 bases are TGTGCCATCCTAAGGTTAGGCCGCGGATATGGCTACACCTTC.

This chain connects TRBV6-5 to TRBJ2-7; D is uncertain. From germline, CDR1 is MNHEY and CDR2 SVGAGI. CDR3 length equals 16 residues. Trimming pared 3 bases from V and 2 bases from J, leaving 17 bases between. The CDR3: CASSYGAPELTYEQYF. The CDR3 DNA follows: TGTGCCAGCAGTTATGGAGCCCCAGAGCTGACCTACGAGCAGTACTTC.

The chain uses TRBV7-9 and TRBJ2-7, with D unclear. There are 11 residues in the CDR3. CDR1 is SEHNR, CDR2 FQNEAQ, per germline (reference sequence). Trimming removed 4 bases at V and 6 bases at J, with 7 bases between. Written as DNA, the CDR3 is TGTGCCAGCAGCTCTACGTCCGAGCAGTACTTC. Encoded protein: CASSSTSEQYF.

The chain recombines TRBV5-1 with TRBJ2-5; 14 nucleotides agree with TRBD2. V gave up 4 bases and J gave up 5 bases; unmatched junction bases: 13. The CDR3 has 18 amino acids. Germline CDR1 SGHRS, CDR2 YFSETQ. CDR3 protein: CASSAGTSGGPVSETQYF. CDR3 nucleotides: TGCGCCAGCAGCGCCGGGACTAGCGGGGGCCCCGTCTCCGAGACCCAGTACTTC.

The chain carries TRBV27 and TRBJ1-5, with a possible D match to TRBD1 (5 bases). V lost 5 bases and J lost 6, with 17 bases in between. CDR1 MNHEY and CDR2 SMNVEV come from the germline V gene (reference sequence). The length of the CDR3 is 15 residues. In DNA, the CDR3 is TGTGCCAGCAGTCCGAACCGGGGGATCGGTCAGCCCCAGCATTTT. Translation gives CASSPNRGIGQPQHF.

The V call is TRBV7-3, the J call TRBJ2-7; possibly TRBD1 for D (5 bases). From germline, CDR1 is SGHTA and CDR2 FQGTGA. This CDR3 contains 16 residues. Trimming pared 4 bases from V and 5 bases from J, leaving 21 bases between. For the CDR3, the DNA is TGTGCCAGCAGCTCAAAGGGTGGGGCCTCACGGGACGAGCAGTACTTC. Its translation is CASSSKGGASRDEQYF.

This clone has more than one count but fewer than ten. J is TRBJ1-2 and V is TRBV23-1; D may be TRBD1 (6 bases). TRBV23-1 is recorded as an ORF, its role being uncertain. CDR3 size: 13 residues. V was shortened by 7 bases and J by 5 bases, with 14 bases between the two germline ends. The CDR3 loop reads CASTRKGHYGYTF. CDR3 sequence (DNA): TGCGCCAGCACGAGAAAGGGACATTATGGCTACACCTTC.

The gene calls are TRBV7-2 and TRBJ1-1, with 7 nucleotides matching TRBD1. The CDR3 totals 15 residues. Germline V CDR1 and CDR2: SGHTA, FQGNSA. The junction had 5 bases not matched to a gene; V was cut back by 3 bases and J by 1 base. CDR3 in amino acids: CASSFRGQPNTEAFF. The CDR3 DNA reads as TGTGCCAGCAGCTTCCGGGGACAGCCGAACACTGAAGCTTTCTTT.

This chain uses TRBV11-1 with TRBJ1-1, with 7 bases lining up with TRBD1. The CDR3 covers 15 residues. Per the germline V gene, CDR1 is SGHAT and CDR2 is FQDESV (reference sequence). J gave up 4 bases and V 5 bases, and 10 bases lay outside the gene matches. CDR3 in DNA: TGTGCCAGCAGCGTCTACAGGGGAAGGGGCACTGAAGCTTTCTTT. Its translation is CASSVYRGRGTEAFF. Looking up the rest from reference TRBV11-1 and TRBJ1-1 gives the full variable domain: EAEVAQSPRYKITEKSQAVAFWCDPISGHATLYWYRQILGQGPELLVQFQDESVVDDSQLPKDRFSAERLKGVDSTLKIQPAELGDSAMYLCASSVYRGRGTEAFFGQGTRLTVV.

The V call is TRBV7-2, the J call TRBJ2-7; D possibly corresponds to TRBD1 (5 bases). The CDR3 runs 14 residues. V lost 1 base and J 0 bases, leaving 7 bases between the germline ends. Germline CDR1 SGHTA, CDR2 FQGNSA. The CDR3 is CASSLDRHSYEQYF. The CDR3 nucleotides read TGTGCCAGCAGCTTAGACAGGCACTCCTACGAGCAGTACTTC.

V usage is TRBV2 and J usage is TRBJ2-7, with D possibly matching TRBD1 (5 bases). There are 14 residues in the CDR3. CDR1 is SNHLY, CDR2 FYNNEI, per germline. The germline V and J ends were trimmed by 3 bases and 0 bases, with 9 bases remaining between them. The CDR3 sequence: CASSENRRSYEQYF. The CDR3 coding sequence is TGTGCCAGCAGTGAGAACAGGCGCTCCTACGAGCAGTACTTC.

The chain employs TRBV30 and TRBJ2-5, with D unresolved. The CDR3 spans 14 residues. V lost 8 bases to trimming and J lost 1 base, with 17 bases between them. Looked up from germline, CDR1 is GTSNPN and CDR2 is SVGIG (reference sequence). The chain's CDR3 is CAVGRSPSQETQYF. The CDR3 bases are TGTGCCGTTGGTAGGAGCCCCTCCCAAGAGACCCAGTACTTC.

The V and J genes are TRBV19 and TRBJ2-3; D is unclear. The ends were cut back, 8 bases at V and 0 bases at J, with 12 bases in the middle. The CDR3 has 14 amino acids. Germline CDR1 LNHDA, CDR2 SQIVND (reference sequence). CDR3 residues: CASRNAGSTDTQYF. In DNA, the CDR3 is TGTGCCAGTCGCAACGCCGGGAGCACAGATACGCAGTATTTT. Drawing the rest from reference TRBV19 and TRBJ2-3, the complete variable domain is DGGITQSPKYLFRKEGQNVTLSCEQNLNHDAMYWYRQDPGQGLRLIYYSQIVNDFQKGDIAEGYSVSREKKESFPLTVTSAQKNPTAFYLCASRNAGSTDTQYFGPGTRLTVL.